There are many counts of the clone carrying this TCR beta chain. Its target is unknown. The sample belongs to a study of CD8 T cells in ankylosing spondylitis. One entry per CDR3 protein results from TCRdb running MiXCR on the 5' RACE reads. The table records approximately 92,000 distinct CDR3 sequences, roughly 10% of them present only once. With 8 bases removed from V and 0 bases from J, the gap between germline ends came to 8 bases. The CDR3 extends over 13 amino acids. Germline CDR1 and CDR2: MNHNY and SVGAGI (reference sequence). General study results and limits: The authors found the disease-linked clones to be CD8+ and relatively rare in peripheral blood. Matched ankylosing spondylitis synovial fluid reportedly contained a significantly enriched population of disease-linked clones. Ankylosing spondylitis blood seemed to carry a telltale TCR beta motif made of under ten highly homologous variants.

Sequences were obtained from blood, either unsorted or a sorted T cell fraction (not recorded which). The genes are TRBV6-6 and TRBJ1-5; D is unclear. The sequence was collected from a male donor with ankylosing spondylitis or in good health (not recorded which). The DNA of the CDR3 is TGTGCCAGCCGGGCCGATAGCAATCAGCCCCAGCATTTT. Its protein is CASRADSNQPQHF.